One sample yielded the 31 T cell receptor beta chains listed below, sequenced in a study of CD4 T cells in relation to SARS-CoV-2 and coronaviruses. Assay used: immunoSEQ multiplex PCR; TCRdb lists only in-frame clones, some missing. The table records tens of thousands of clones, roughly 90% of them present only once. Sequencing was carried out using memory CD4+ T cells from PBMCs. Every receptor here comes from an adult with COVID-19.

This rearrangement joins TRBV11-2 to TRBJ2-1, with 8 bases matching TRBD2. The CDR3 has 16 amino acids. J lost 10 bases, V lost 2 bases, and 13 bases had no gene match. Germline V gives CDR1 SGHAT, CDR2 FQNNGV. Here the CDR3 DNA reads TGTGCCAGCAGCTTACGTGGGGCGGGGGGTTTTTTCGAGCAGTTCTTC. Protein sequence: CASSLRGAGGFFEQFF.

This chain links TRBV6-5 with TRBJ2-5; D is unresolved. Per germline, CDR1 MNHEY and CDR2 SVGAGI. V was pared by 6 bases and J by 4 bases, with 6 bases between. The CDR3 has 11 residues. The CDR3 here is CASRIGETQYF. CDR3 nucleotide sequence: TGTGCCAGCAGAATCGGAGAGACCCAGTACTTC.

V gene TRBV28 combines with J gene TRBJ2-1; D not certain. Germline CDR1 MDHEN, CDR2 SYDVKM. The V end was cut by 6 bases, the J end by 10 bases, with 13 bases between. This CDR3 has 12 residues. CDR3: CASRSHFREQFF. The CDR3 coding sequence is TGTGCCAGCAGATCTCATTTCAGGGAGCAGTTCTTC. The full variable domain, rest sourced from reference TRBV28 and TRBJ2-1, is DVKVTQSSRYLVKRTGEKVFLECVQDMDHENMFWYRQDPGLGLRLIYFSYDVKMKEKGDIPEGYSVSREKKERFSLILESASTNQTSMYLCASRSHFREQFFGPGTRLTVL.

This chain uses TRBV12-3 or TRBV12-4 with TRBJ1-4; unclear D gene. The length of the CDR3 is 12 residues. Trimming removed 6 bases from V and 10 bases from J, with 12 bases in between. The CDR3 reads CASREGPLKLFF. Written as DNA, the CDR3 is TGTGCCAGCAGAGAGGGCCCTTTAAAACTGTTTTTT.

The chain's CDR3 is CASSSGPPSSYEQYF. CDR3 in DNA: TGTGCCAGCAGCTCGGGACCACCATCATCCTACGAGCAGTACTTC. The gene calls are TRBV11-2 and TRBJ2-7, with D perhaps matching TRBD1 or TRBD2 (5 bases each). Germline V lookup: CDR1 SGHAT, CDR2 FQNNGV. This CDR3 region has 15 residues. V gave up 4 bases and J gave up 1 base, with 14 bases separating them.

The CDR3: CASSLPTGRANNEKLFF. Here the CDR3 DNA reads TGTGCCAGCAGCCTCCCTACCGGGAGGGCGAATAATGAAAAACTGTTTTTT. The V call is TRBV3-1 (or the pseudogene TRBV3-2), the J call TRBJ1-4; D is uncertain. This CDR3 has 17 amino acids. V was trimmed by 4 bases and J by 4 bases, leaving 19 bases between them. Germline CDR1 LGHDT, CDR2 YNNKEL (reference sequence).

The rearrangement links TRBV5-1 to TRBJ2-1; 11 nucleotides align to TRBD2. After removal of 3 bases from V and 2 bases from J, the junction contained 1 base not matched to a gene. CDR1 SGHRS and CDR2 YFSETQ come from the germline V gene. This CDR3 has 15 amino acids. CDR3 loop: CASSSSGGPYNEQFF. The CDR3 DNA reads as TGCGCCAGCAGCTCTAGCGGGGGGCCCTACAATGAGCAGTTCTTC.

DNA for the CDR3: TGTGCCAGCAGTGAATATAGGGGGCTGGGAGGAAACACCATATATTTT. It translates to CASSEYRGLGGNTIYF. The chain carries TRBV25-1 and TRBJ1-3; 7 bases fit TRBD1. Germline V CDR1 and CDR2: MGHDK, SYGVNS. The CDR3 is 16 residues long. Trimming cost V 0 bases and J 4 bases; bases outside gene matches: 6.

This sequence joins TRBV11-3 and TRBJ2-2; D might be TRBD1 (6 bases). Trimming stripped 5 bases from V and 3 bases from J, with 7 bases between. The CDR3 is 13 residues long. Germline CDR1 and CDR2: SGHNT and YENEEA. CDR3 amino acids: CASSPGDTGELFF. The CDR3 nucleotides read TGTGCCAGCAGCCCAGGGGACACCGGGGAGCTGTTTTTT.

This clone occurred once. The rearrangement links TRBV28 to TRBJ2-7; the match to TRBD1 covers 9 bases. V was pared by 3 bases and J by 5 bases, with 5 bases of the junction left unmatched. The CDR3 covers 14 residues. Per the germline V gene, CDR1 is MDHEN and CDR2 is SYDVKM. CDR3 sequence (DNA): TGTGCCAGCAGTTTGGACAGGGGTAGGAACGAGCAGTACTTC. Translating it yields CASSLDRGRNEQYF. The variable domain in full, completed from reference TRBV28 and TRBJ2-7, reads DVKVTQSSRYLVKRTGEKVFLECVQDMDHENMFWYRQDPGLGLRLIYFSYDVKMKEKGDIPEGYSVSREKKERFSLILESASTNQTSMYLCASSLDRGRNEQYFGPGTRLTVT.

The chain links TRBV5-5 to TRBJ1-1; 9 nucleotides match TRBD1. CDR3 length equals 15 residues. CDR1 and CDR2 from the germline V gene are SGHKS and YYEKEE (reference sequence). V trimming: 3 bases; J trimming: 0 bases; junction bases outside the gene matches: 3. CDR3 sequence: CASSSQGALNTEAFF. In DNA, the CDR3 is TGTGCCAGCAGCTCACAGGGGGCATTGAACACTGAAGCTTTCTTT.

V usage is TRBV6-4 and J usage is TRBJ1-6, with TRBD1 identical over 7 bases. The V gene's germline CDR1 is MRHNA and CDR2 SNTAGT. With 4 bases clipped from V and 13 bases from J, the junction kept 7 bases outside the gene matches. The CDR3 consists of 13 residues. The CDR3 is CASSADRAFPLHF. In nucleotides, the CDR3 is TGTGCCAGCAGTGCAGACAGGGCTTTCCCCCTCCACTTT.

The chain joins TRBV30 to TRBJ1-2; TRBD1 aligns across 11 bases. Looked up from germline, CDR1 is GTSNPN and CDR2 is SVGIG (reference sequence). This CDR3 contains 14 residues. The trim removed 3 bases at V and 9 bases at J, leaving 9 bases unmatched. The DNA of the CDR3 is TGTGCCTGGAGGACCGGACAGGGGGCTGGTAGCTACACCTTC. Encoded protein: CAWRTGQGAGSYTF.

J is TRBJ2-3 and V is TRBV5-1, with TRBD2 matching over 12 bases. J was trimmed by 5 bases and V by 4 bases; bases with no gene match: 5. Germline V lookup: CDR1 SGHRS, CDR2 YFSETQ. This CDR3 is built from 15 residues. The CDR3 here is CASSLRGLAGDTQYF. DNA of the CDR3: TGCGCCAGCAGCCTGCGGGGACTAGCGGGAGATACGCAGTATTTT.

This clone has only a few counts. The V call is TRBV19, the J call TRBJ2-1; D might be TRBD1 (6 bases). Germline V CDR1 and CDR2: LNHDA, SQIVND (reference sequence). V was pared by 8 bases and J by 11 bases, with 22 bases between. The CDR3 extends over 14 amino acids. CDR3 in DNA: TGTGCCAGTTCCGACAGGAGAATTGACCCGCAGCAGTTCTTC. This encodes CASSDRRIDPQQFF.

V is TRBV19 and J is TRBJ2-3; TRBD1 is a possible D gene (6 bases). The V end lost 6 bases, the J end lost 3 bases, and 16 bases lay between the germline ends. The germline V gene encodes CDR1 LNHDA and CDR2 SQIVND (reference sequence). The CDR3 spans 15 residues. The CDR3 loop reads CASSLSSGATDTQYF. CDR3 DNA: TGTGCCAGTAGCCTCAGCTCAGGGGCGACAGATACGCAGTATTTT.

The chain carries TRBV5-6 and TRBJ1-6; perhaps TRBD1 as D (6 bases). Germline assignment: CDR1 SGHDT and CDR2 YYEEEE. The V end lost 4 bases, the J end lost 3 bases, and 17 bases lay between the germline ends. The CDR3 extends over 17 amino acids. The CDR3 DNA follows: TGTGCCAGCAGCGTGCACCAAGGGGGTGTCTATAATTCACCCCTCCACTTT. Translated: CASSVHQGGVYNSPLHF.

This clone appeared a few times. V and J are TRBV6-5 and TRBJ2-7, with a tentative D call TRBD1 (6 bases). The germline CDR1 and CDR2 sequences are MNHEY and SVGAGI. The ends were cut back, 6 bases at V and 2 bases at J, with 14 bases in the middle. The CDR3 is made up of 14 amino acids. The CDR3 coding sequence is TGTGCCAGCAGAAGACGGGACACGCCCTACGAGCAGTACTTC. It translates to CASRRRDTPYEQYF.

This clone appeared a single time. The rearrangement uses TRBV6-5 and TRBJ2-7; a weak D match, TRBD2 (6 bases). Germline assignment: CDR1 MNHEY and CDR2 SVGAGI. The CDR3 runs 13 residues. Trimming removed 11 bases from V and 2 bases from J, with 16 bases in between. Written as DNA, the CDR3 is TGTGCCGAGGCGGTGGGGGGTCCCTACGAGCAGTACTTC. Translation: CAEAVGGPYEQYF.

V and J are TRBV7-2 and TRBJ2-1, with 9 bases that match TRBD2. CDR1 and CDR2 from the germline V gene are SGHTA and FQGNSA. Trimming at V came to 5 bases and at J to 12 bases, leaving 8 bases not matched to a gene. The CDR3 has 13 amino acids. The chain's CDR3 is CASSLRRGGPQFF. The CDR3 DNA reads TGTGCCAGCAGCCTTCGGCGGGGGGGTCCGCAGTTCTTC.

This clone was recorded only once. CDR3 sequence: CASMDDGTDTQYF. CDR3 bases: TGCGCCAGCATGGACGACGGCACAGATACGCAGTATTTT. This sequence joins TRBV5-1 and TRBJ2-3; D not certain. From germline, CDR1 is SGHRS and CDR2 YFSETQ. V gave up 6 bases and J gave up 1 base, with 9 bases separating them. The CDR3 runs to 13 residues.

The chain carries TRBV11-3 and TRBJ2-5, with 14 bases lining up with TRBD2. The CDR3 covers 17 residues. Germline CDR1 and CDR2: SGHNT and YENEEA. V lost 3 bases, J lost 2 bases, and 5 bases stayed unmatched. CDR3 DNA: TGTGCCAGCAGCTTTGGACTAGCGGGGGGATTTCAAGAGACCCAGTACTTC. Its protein product is CASSFGLAGGFQETQYF. Using reference TRBV11-3 and TRBJ2-5 for the parts outside the CDR3, the full variable domain is EAGVVQSPRYKIIEKKQPVAFWCNPISGHNTLYWYLQNLGQGPELLIRYENEEAVDDSQLPKDRFSAERLKGVDSTLKIQPAELGDSAVYLCASSFGLAGGFQETQYFGPGTRLLVL.

This chain connects TRBV19 to TRBJ1-3; D gene uncertain. The CDR3 is 11 amino acids. The ends were cut back, 10 bases at V and 2 bases at J, with 6 bases in the middle. CDR1 and CDR2 (germline): LNHDA, SQIVND (reference sequence). The CDR3, as DNA: TGTGCCATAGCCACTGGAAACACCATATATTTT. Its translation: CAIATGNTIYF.

CDR3: CATRTAEGYGYTF. CDR3 coding DNA: TGTGCCACCAGGACAGCCGAGGGATATGGCTACACCTTC. This rearrangement joins TRBV12-3 or TRBV12-4 to TRBJ1-2; D possibly corresponds to TRBD1 (6 bases). Trimming took 10 bases from V and 5 from J, leaving 17 bases between them. CDR3 size: 13 residues.

This chain joins TRBV15 and TRBJ2-6; possible D gene TRBD2, 6 bases. V was trimmed by 4 bases and J by 0 bases, leaving 7 bases between them. The germline V gene encodes CDR1 LNHNV and CDR2 YYDKDF (reference sequence). The CDR3 contains 15 residues. This CDR3 reads CATSIGGSGANVLTF. CDR3 sequence (DNA): TGTGCCACCAGCATCGGGGGCTCTGGGGCCAACGTCCTGACTTTC.

This chain uses TRBV19 with TRBJ2-2; a weak D match, TRBD1 (6 bases). This CDR3 has 17 amino acids. Germline V gene data show CDR1 as LNHDA and CDR2 as SQIVND (reference sequence). Trimming pared 0 bases from V and 5 bases from J, leaving 16 bases between. CDR3 sequence (DNA): TGTGCCAGTAGTATAGATCCCGCAGGGGCGACGACCGGGGAGCTGTTTTTT. Translating gives CASSIDPAGATTGELFF.

The rearrangement joins TRBV15 to TRBJ1-1; TRBD1 agrees at 7 bases. Germline CDR1 and CDR2: LNHNV and YYDKDF (reference sequence). The CDR3 consists of 17 residues. V lost 0 bases, J lost 1 base, and 8 bases stayed unmatched. DNA for the CDR3: TGTGCCACCAGCAGAGATCGTCGGACAGGAAGGAACACTGAAGCTTTCTTT. Translating gives CATSRDRRTGRNTEAFF.

The count of this clone is one. The CDR3, as DNA: TGTGCCGGGGCGGGGGGGATGGGGCAGCCCCAGCATTTT. Translation: CAGAGGMGQPQHF. V gene TRBV19 combines with J gene TRBJ1-5; D might be TRBD1 (5 bases). Looked up from germline, CDR1 is LNHDA and CDR2 is SQIVND (reference sequence). With 11 bases removed from V and 7 bases from J, the gap between germline ends came to 18 bases. This CDR3 is 13 amino acids long. The whole variable domain, filled in from reference TRBV19 and TRBJ1-5, reads DGGITQSPKYLFRKEGQNVTLSCEQNLNHDAMYWYRQDPGQGLRLIYYSQIVNDFQKGDIAEGYSVSREKKESFPLTVTSAQKNPTAFYLCAGAGGMGQPQHFGDGTRLSIL.

Comments on this clone: At one end the junction does not follow the germline gene, possibly because of a read error. The chain is built from TRBV7-7 and TRBJ2-2; TRBD1 matches at 10 bases. Germline V gives CDR1 SSHAT, CDR2 FNYEAQ (reference sequence). This CDR3 has 16 residues. The CDR3 coding sequence is TGTGCTAGCAGCTTAGATGGGACAGGGGTCACCGGGGAGCTGTTTTTT. Protein product: CASSLDGTGVTGELFF.

The V call is TRBV27, the J call TRBJ2-7, with D perhaps matching TRBD1 (6 bases). Germline assignment: CDR1 MNHEY and CDR2 SMNVEV (reference sequence). V gave up 6 bases and J gave up 2 bases, with 11 bases separating them. CDR3 size: 13 residues. The CDR3: CASRNRETYEQYF. The CDR3 DNA sequence: TGTGCCAGCAGGAACAGGGAAACCTACGAGCAGTACTTC.

V is TRBV15 and J is TRBJ2-6; D uncertain. The length of the CDR3 is 18 residues. CDR1 and CDR2 (germline): LNHNV, YYDKDF (reference sequence). With 0 bases removed from V and 2 bases from J, the gap between germline ends came to 14 bases. The CDR3 region has the DNA TGTGCCACCAGCAGAGAGTTAGGCAGTTCACCTGGGGCCAACGTCCTGACTTTC. This codes for CATSRELGSSPGANVLTF.